The present TCR beta chain was sequenced within a study of tumor-infiltrating lymphocytes in primary liver carcinoma. The wider study: There were tumors of stage T1-T3 N0M0, each 4.2 to 10 cm across. Study results and caveats: It was in tumors, not blood, that the top-250-clone fraction was significantly higher (p = 0.039).

Priming with a constant-region primer yielded TCR beta cDNA from 450 to 550 ng total RNA. It was through three nested multiplex PCR rounds of slightly modified ARM-PCR that TCR beta libraries arose. For about 11 cycles apiece, the opening two PCR rounds ran with TRBV1-TRBV30 forward primers and a C-beta reverse primer. Each CDR3 protein is one row after TCRdb ran MiXCR on the multiplex PCR reads. The sample lists roughly 190,000 distinct CDR3 sequences; just under 85% were seen once. To note about this clonotype: What it binds is not known. One junction end disagrees with the germline gene, perhaps due to a read error.

From unsorted bulk tissue weighing 20-30 mg, DNA and RNA were co-extracted. The patients carried chronic HBV infection and had received no treatment. Sampling was performed at five separate regions of each tumor. Germline loops: CDR1 SGHNT, CDR2 YYREEE (reference sequence). This CDR3 has 13 amino acids. Material for sequencing was tumor tissue from primary liver carcinoma. The chain carries TRBV5-4 and TRBJ2-5; 8 bases are a match to TRBD2. This clonotype was obtained from a middle-aged man with primary liver carcinoma and hepatitis B virus infection. CDR3 DNA sequence: TGTACCAGCAGCCCGACTAGCGTAAAGATCCAGTACTTC. It yields the protein CTSSPTSVKIQYF.